The 2 T cell receptor beta chains below come from one sample, sequenced in a study of T cells expressing NK-cell markers (dated by TCRdb to the early 2020s). The library was made by 5' RACE. Data came from an Illumina HiSeq 2000. Following TCRdb reprocessing, every CDR3 protein sequence forms one entry, and DNA is not provided. In this sample's table one finds 200,000 to 300,000 distinct CDR3 sequences. Around 4.3% of the sample is taken by the ten largest. The specimen was blood T cells: a sorted CD56 or NKG2C T cell subset, CD4+ or CD8+ T cells, or bulk PBMC T cells (not recorded which). The receptors originated from a woman between 18 and 69 years old in good health.

The chain joins TRBV5-4 to TRBJ2-3. The CDR3 is made up of 15 amino acids. Germline CDR1 and CDR2: SGHNT and YYREEE (reference sequence). The CDR3 region is CASSFGGPSINTQYF.

The V and J genes are TRBV15 and TRBJ2-1; TCRdb indicates TRBD2, and absent DNA this call remains unverified. The CDR3 has 20 amino acids. CDR1 and CDR2 from the germline V gene are LNHNV and YYDKDF (reference sequence). The CDR3 loop is CATSSPGTSGSLSSYNEQFF.